A single sample is the source of the 2 T cell receptor beta chains below, sequenced in a study of cytomegalovirus exposure and HLA in healthy donors. The PCR used 60 Vbeta and 13 Jbeta primers. Some clones are missing from TCRdb's copy, which holds only in-frame ones; the method was immunoSEQ multiplex PCR. The data hold 55,000 to 80,000 clones, with roughly 80% observed a single time. The sample comprised PBMCs. These receptors were collected from a woman aged 30 to 39 in good health and CMV-seronegative.

CDR3 sequence: CSVEYYSGELFF. The CDR3, as DNA: TGCAGCGTTGAATATTATTCCGGGGAGCTGTTTTTT. The chain is built from TRBV29-1 and TRBJ2-2; unclear D gene. This CDR3 comprises 12 residues. CDR1 is SQVTM, CDR2 ANQGSEA, per germline. Trimming removed 2 bases from V and 6 bases from J, with 7 bases in between.

This chain joins TRBV4-1 and TRBJ2-1, with TRBD2 matching over 10 bases. Germline CDR1 is MGHRA and CDR2 is YSYEKL. With V trimmed by 5 bases and J by 8 bases, 9 bases remained unmatched. The CDR3 spans 15 residues. CDR3 DNA sequence: TGCGCCAGCAGCTGGGAAGCGGGGGGGTACGATGAGCAGTTCTTC. It yields the protein CASSWEAGGYDEQFF.